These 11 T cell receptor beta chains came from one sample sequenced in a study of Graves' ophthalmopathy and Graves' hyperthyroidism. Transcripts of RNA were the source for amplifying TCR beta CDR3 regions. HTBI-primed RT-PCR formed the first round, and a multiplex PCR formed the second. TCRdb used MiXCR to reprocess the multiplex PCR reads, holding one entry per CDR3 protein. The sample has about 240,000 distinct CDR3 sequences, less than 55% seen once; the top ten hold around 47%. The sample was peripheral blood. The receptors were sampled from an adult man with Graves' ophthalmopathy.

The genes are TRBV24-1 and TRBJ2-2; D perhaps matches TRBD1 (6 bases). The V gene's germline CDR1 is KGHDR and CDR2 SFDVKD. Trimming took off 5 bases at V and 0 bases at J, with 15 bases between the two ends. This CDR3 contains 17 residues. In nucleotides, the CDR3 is TGTGCCACCAGTGCCCACCAGGCAGGGGCGAACACCGGGGAGCTGTTTTTT. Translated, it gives CATSAHQAGANTGELFF.

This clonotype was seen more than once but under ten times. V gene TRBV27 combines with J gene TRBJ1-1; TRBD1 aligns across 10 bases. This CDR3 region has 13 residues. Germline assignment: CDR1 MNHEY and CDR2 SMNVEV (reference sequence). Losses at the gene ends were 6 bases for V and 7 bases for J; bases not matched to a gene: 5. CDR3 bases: TGTGCCAGCAGAGAGACAGGGGGCGGTGAAGCTTTCTTT. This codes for CASRETGGGEAFF.

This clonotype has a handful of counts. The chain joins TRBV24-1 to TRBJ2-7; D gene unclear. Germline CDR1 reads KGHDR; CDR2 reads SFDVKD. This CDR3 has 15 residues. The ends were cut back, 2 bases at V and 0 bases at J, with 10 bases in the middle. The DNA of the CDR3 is TGTGCCACCAGTGATTCGGGCTACAGCTCCTACGAGCAGTACTTC. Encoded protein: CATSDSGYSSYEQYF.

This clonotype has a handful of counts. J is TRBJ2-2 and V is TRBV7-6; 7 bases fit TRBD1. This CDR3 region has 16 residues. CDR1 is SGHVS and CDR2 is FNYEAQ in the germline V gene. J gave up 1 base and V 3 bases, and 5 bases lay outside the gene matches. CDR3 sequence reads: CASSFLRDRNTGELFF. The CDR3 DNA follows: TGTGCCAGCAGCTTCCTCCGGGACAGGAACACCGGGGAGCTGTTTTTT.

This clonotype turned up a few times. CDR3 coding DNA: TGTGCCAGCAGGTATGGCGGGAACACTGAAGCTTTCTTT. This translates into CASRYGGNTEAFF. This rearrangement joins TRBV7-9 to TRBJ1-1; D is unresolved. The CDR3 contains 13 residues. Germline CDR1 is SEHNR and CDR2 is FQNEAQ (reference sequence). Trimming left V 6 bases short and J 1 base short, with 9 bases between.

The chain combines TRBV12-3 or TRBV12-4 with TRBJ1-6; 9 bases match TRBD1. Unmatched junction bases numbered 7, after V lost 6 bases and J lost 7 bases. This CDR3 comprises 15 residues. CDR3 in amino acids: CASRRTGEQNSPLHF. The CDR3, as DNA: TGTGCCAGCAGGAGGACAGGGGAGCAGAATTCACCCCTCCACTTT.

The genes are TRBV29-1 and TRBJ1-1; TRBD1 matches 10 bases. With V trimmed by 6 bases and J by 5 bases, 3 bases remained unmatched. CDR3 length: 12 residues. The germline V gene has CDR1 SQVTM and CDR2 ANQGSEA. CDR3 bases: TGCAGCGTAGACAGGGGGCTGACTGAAGCTTTCTTT. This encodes CSVDRGLTEAFF.

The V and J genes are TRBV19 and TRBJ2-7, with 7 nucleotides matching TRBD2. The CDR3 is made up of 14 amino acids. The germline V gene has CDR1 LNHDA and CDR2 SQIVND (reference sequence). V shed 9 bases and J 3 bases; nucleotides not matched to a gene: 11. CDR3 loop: CASSPIGRDYEQYF. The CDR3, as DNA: TGTGCCAGCAGCCCCATAGGGAGGGACTACGAGCAGTACTTC.

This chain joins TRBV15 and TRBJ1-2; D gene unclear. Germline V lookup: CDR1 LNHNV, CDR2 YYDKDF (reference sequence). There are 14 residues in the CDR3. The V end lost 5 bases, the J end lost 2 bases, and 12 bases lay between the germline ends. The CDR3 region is CATSPSLTNYGYTF. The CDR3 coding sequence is TGTGCCACCAGCCCGAGCCTAACAAACTATGGCTACACCTTC.

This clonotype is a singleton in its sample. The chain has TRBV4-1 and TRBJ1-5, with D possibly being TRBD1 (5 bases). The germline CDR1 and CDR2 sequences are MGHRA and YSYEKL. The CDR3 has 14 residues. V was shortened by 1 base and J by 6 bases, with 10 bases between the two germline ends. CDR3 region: CASSQVAGSQPQHF. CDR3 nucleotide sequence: TGCGCCAGCAGCCAAGTAGCAGGGAGTCAGCCCCAGCATTTT.

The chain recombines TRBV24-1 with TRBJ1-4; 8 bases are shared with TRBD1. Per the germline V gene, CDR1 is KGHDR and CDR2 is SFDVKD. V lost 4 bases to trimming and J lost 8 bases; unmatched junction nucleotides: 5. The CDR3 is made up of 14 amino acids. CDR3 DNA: TGTGCCACCAGTGAGCGAGGGACAGGAGAAAAACTGTTTTTT. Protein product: CATSERGTGEKLFF.